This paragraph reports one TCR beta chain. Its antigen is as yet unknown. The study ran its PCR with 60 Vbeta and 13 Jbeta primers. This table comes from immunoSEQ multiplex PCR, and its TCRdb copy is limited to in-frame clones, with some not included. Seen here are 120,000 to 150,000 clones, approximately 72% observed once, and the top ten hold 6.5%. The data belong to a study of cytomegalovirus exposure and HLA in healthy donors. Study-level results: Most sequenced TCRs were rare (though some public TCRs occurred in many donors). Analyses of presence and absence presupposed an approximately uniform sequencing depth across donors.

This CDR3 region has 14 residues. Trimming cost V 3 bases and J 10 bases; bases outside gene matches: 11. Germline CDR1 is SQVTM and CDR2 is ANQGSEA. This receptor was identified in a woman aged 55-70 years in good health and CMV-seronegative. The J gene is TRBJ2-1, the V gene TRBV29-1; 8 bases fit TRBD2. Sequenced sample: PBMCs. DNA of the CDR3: TGCAGCGTTGACGCGGGAGGCCGAACATCCGAGCAGTTCTTC. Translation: CSVDAGGRTSEQFF.